Listed here are 9 T cell receptor beta chains from one sample, sequenced in a study of Ad26.COV2.S vaccination and SARS-CoV-2 variants. TCRdb keeps only in-frame clones here, not all; method: immunoSEQ multiplex PCR. The sample has roughly 700,000 clones; around 89% are singletons. Treatment specified: around 19 received Ad26.COV2.S at low or high dose, single or two shots; 5 received placebo; per-sample allocation not given. At day 63 after the first vaccine or placebo injection, samples were drawn. The sequenced sample was peripheral blood, obtained in a trial of Ad26.COV2.S vaccine versus placebo. All receptors derive from a person between 18 and 65 years old who received the Ad26.COV2.S COVID-19 vaccine or a placebo.

This chain links TRBV11-2 with TRBJ2-3; TRBD2 agrees at 11 bases. The CDR3 runs 16 residues. CDR1 and CDR2 from the germline V gene are SGHAT and FQNNGV. The J segment lost 1 base and the V segment lost 3 bases, leaving 3 bases of the junction unmatched. The CDR3 DNA sequence: TGTGCCAGCAGCTTGGAACTAGCGGGGGGCACAGATACGCAGTATTTT. It encodes CASSLELAGGTDTQYF.

This rearrangement joins TRBV29-1 to TRBJ2-6; tentatively, D is TRBD1 (5 bases). V gave up 4 bases and J gave up 6 bases, with 10 bases separating them. Germline CDR1 and CDR2: SQVTM and ANQGSEA. CDR3 size: 13 residues. CDR3 bases: TGCAGCGTTGTCGCAGGGAAGGCCAACGTCCTGACTTTC. This translates into CSVVAGKANVLTF.

The rearrangement uses TRBV27 and TRBJ1-1; D is undetermined. The ends were cut back, 2 bases at V and 7 bases at J, with 11 bases in the middle. This CDR3 has 13 amino acids. Looked up from germline, CDR1 is MNHEY and CDR2 is SMNVEV (reference sequence). The CDR3 loop is CASSLGGAHEAFF. The CDR3 bases are TGTGCCAGCAGTTTAGGAGGAGCCCATGAAGCTTTCTTT.

The chain joins TRBV29-1 to TRBJ1-2; D might be TRBD1 (5 bases). The CDR3 extends over 13 amino acids. With 5 bases removed from V and 5 bases from J, the gap between germline ends came to 15 bases. Germline-derived CDR1 and CDR2 are SQVTM and ANQGSEA. In DNA, the CDR3 is TGCAGCGTTTCCGGACAATCACAATATGGCTACACCTTC. It codes for CSVSGQSQYGYTF.

This clone was observed a single time. The CDR3 reads CASNAGTGGNQPQHF. In DNA, the CDR3 is TGTGCCAGCAACGCCGGGACAGGGGGGAATCAGCCCCAGCATTTT. The chain uses TRBV5-8 and TRBJ1-5; 11 positions match TRBD1. Germline V CDR1 and CDR2: SGHTS, YDEGEE. The CDR3 has 15 residues. V shed 6 bases, J shed 4 bases, and the junction held 6 bases outside the gene matches.

The gene calls are TRBV9 and TRBJ2-3, with D tentatively TRBD1 or TRBD2 (6 bases each). The ends were cut back, 4 bases at V and 3 bases at J, with 15 bases in the middle. The CDR3 sequence is 15 residues long. The germline CDR1 and CDR2 sequences are SGDLS and YYNGEE. The CDR3: CASSSRGGPTDTQYF. CDR3 bases: TGTGCCAGCAGCTCACGAGGGGGGCCAACAGATACGCAGTATTTT.

V and J are TRBV7-2 and TRBJ1-4; no reliable D call. The CDR3 spans 14 residues. V was clipped by 3 bases and J by 8 bases, with 13 bases between them. Germline V gene sequence: CDR1 SGHTA, CDR2 FQGNSA. CDR3: CASSLRIPVEKLFF. Written as DNA, the CDR3 is TGTGCCAGCAGCTTGAGGATCCCGGTGGAAAAACTGTTTTTT. Combining the CDR3 with reference TRBV7-2 and TRBJ1-4 gives the whole variable domain GAGVSQSPSNKVTEKGKDVELRCDPISGHTALYWYRQSLGQGLEFLIYFQGNSAPDKSGLPSDRFSAERTGGSVSTLTIQRTQQEDSAVYLCASSLRIPVEKLFFGSGTQLSVL.

This clone was seen only a few times. The rearrangement links TRBV27 to TRBJ2-7; possible D gene TRBD1, 6 bases. CDR3 length equals 13 residues. Trimming shortened V by 4 bases and J by 3 bases, and 10 bases separated the two germline ends. Per the germline V gene, CDR1 is MNHEY and CDR2 is SMNVEV (reference sequence). The CDR3 reads CASSSPTGYEQYF. CDR3 nucleotide sequence: TGTGCCAGCAGTTCCCCGACAGGCTACGAGCAGTACTTC.

V and J are TRBV5-6 and TRBJ1-3; D is uncertain. Germline values: CDR1 SGHDT, CDR2 YYEEEE. Trimming pared 0 bases from V and 2 bases from J, leaving 6 bases between. The CDR3 runs 14 residues. CDR3 in amino acids: CASSLAAAGNTIYF. In DNA, the CDR3 is TGTGCCAGCAGCTTGGCTGCAGCTGGAAACACCATATATTTT. Drawing the rest from reference TRBV5-6 and TRBJ1-3, the complete variable domain is DAGVTQSPTHLIKTRGQQVTLRCSPKSGHDTVSWYQQALGQGPQFIFQYYEEEERQRGNFPDRFSGHQFPNYSSELNVNALLLGDSALYLCASSLAAAGNTIYFGEGSWLTVV.